This T cell receptor (beta chain) emerged from a study of T cells in Graves' hyperthyroidism and ophthalmopathy. Study findings and constraints: Blood shared most expanded thyroid clonotypes above 0.001.

This clonotype was counted ten times or more. Antigen specificity is unknown. From RNA transcripts, TCR beta CDR3 regions were amplified. The HTBI primer set drove a first-round RT-PCR of the TCR CDR3. TCRdb re-derived calls from the multiplex PCR reads in MiXCR, one entry per CDR3 protein. Among fewer than 300,000 distinct CDR3 sequences, roughly 15% were seen once, and the ten largest hold about 33%. Uncontrolled infection, other autoimmune disease, pregnancy and lactation each barred patients from inclusion. CDR1 and CDR2 (germline): MNHEY, SMNVEV (reference sequence). V was clipped by 2 bases and J by 4 bases, with 15 bases between them. The CDR3 loop spans 15 amino acids.

Sequenced sample: blood. The chain is built from TRBV27 and TRBJ2-7; a possible D gene is TRBD2 (5 bases). The sequence derives from a woman between 50 and 59 years old with Graves' hyperthyroidism that later progressed to Graves' ophthalmopathy. This CDR3 reads CASSLRPPGKYEQYF. The CDR3 DNA reads TGTGCCAGCAGTTTACGTCCCCCCGGGAAGTACGAGCAGTACTTC.